These 3 T cell receptor beta chains were all obtained from the same sample, sequenced in a study of blood T cell repertoires in COVID-19. Method: immunoSEQ multiplex PCR; TCRdb's copy keeps in-frame clones and lacks some. This table has under 150,000 clones, roughly four fifths appearing once. Sample: PBMCs or T cells enriched from blood (not recorded which). Receptors originate from a man aged 30 to 45 who had recovered from COVID-19.

The rearrangement uses TRBV9 and TRBJ2-3; 10 bases align to TRBD1. Germline V lookup: CDR1 SGDLS, CDR2 YYNGEE. With 3 bases clipped from V and 0 bases from J, the junction kept 7 bases outside the gene matches. The CDR3 is made up of 17 amino acids. The CDR3 bases are TGTGCCAGCAGCGGCGGGCCGACAGGGGGCAGCACAGATACGCAGTATTTT. Translating it yields CASSGGPTGGSTDTQYF.

The rearrangement joins TRBV19 to TRBJ2-1, with D perhaps TRBD2 (6 bases). This CDR3 comprises 12 residues. The germline CDR1 and CDR2 sequences are LNHDA and SQIVND (reference sequence). The V gene lost 3 bases and the J gene lost 9 bases, with 9 bases spanning the gap. The CDR3 coding sequence is TGTGCCAGTAGTATGGGACTTCCTGAGCAGTTCTTC. Translated, it gives CASSMGLPEQFF. The full variable domain, with the rest looked up from reference TRBV19 and TRBJ2-1, is DGGITQSPKYLFRKEGQNVTLSCEQNLNHDAMYWYRQDPGQGLRLIYYSQIVNDFQKGDIAEGYSVSREKKESFPLTVTSAQKNPTAFYLCASSMGLPEQFFGPGTRLTVL.

This clone showed up just a few times. The chain employs TRBV2 and TRBJ1-6; 9 nucleotides align to TRBD1. CDR3 length equals 13 residues. After removal of 6 bases from V and 9 bases from J, the junction contained 3 bases not matched to a gene. Germline V CDR1 and CDR2: SNHLY, FYNNEI. The CDR3 DNA reads as TGTGCCAGCAGGGACAGGGGAGTTTCACCCCTCCACTTT. Its protein product is CASRDRGVSPLHF.